This T cell receptor (beta chain) was documented in a study of blood T cell repertoires in COVID-19. Study at large: T cells, B-cell-depleted T cells, or PBMCs provided the cDNA or gDNA that served as material.

This CDR3 spans 16 amino acids. V lost 1 base and J lost 0, with 11 bases in between. CDR1 and CDR2 from the germline V gene are SGHRS and YFSETQ. The protocol was immunoSEQ multiplex PCR, while the TCRdb copy is restricted to in-frame clones and leaves out a portion. The sample consists of around 220,000 clones, just over 85% of them appearing once. This sequence originates from a man aged 45-60 years with acute or convalescent COVID-19. The genes are TRBV5-1 and TRBJ1-3; D is possibly TRBD1 (5 bases). Sequencing was performed on peripheral blood. CDR3 sequence (DNA): TGCGCCAGCAGCTTGACGGAGGGGAGCTCTGGAAACACCATATATTTT. Translating gives CASSLTEGSSGNTIYF.